Below, 16 T cell receptor beta chains from the same sample are listed, as sequenced in a study of blood T cell repertoires in COVID-19. The protocol was immunoSEQ multiplex PCR, while the TCRdb copy is restricted to in-frame clones and leaves out a portion. The data show fewer than 350,000 clones, roughly 87% seen once. Source material: peripheral blood. The origin of the receptors is a man younger than 40 with COVID-19, enrolled during active disease.

V usage is TRBV7-8 and J usage is TRBJ2-5, with 7 bases lining up with TRBD2. The CDR3 length is 14 residues. CDR1 and CDR2 from the germline V gene are SGHVS and FQNEAQ. V trimming: 5 bases; J trimming: 5 bases; junction bases outside the gene matches: 8. The CDR3 bases are TGTGCCAGCAGCCCGAGGGACTATAAGGAGACCCAGTACTTC. Amino acid sequence: CASSPRDYKETQYF.

The chain is built from TRBV2 and TRBJ2-7; D is unclear. The CDR3 is 13 amino acids. Trimming pared 2 bases from V and 3 bases from J, leaving 8 bases between. Germline-derived CDR1 and CDR2 are SNHLY and FYNNEI. CDR3 nucleotides: TGTGCCAGCAGTGAATATCGGGTCTACGAGCAGTACTTC. It is translated as CASSEYRVYEQYF.

The gene calls are TRBV7-2 and TRBJ1-2, with TRBD1 as a possible D gene (5 bases). Germline values: CDR1 SGHTA, CDR2 FQGNSA. This CDR3 contains 14 residues. V lost 5 bases to trimming and J lost 7 bases, with 17 bases between them. In DNA form, the CDR3 reads TGTGCCAGCAGCCCTTACCCGGAGACAGCTGGCTACACCTTC. Its protein is CASSPYPETAGYTF.

The sample holds many counts of this clone. The V and J genes are TRBV24-1 and TRBJ2-1; 8 nucleotides line up with TRBD2. The CDR3 is 16 residues long. The germline gives CDR1 KGHDR, CDR2 SFDVKD. V was clipped by 4 bases and J by 9 bases; unmatched bases: 13. The CDR3 sequence: CATSDPGTRSQLEQFF. The CDR3 DNA sequence: TGTGCCACCAGTGACCCCGGGACTAGGTCGCAACTTGAGCAGTTCTTC.

The chain couples TRBV6-5 to TRBJ2-3; 11 bases are shared with TRBD2. Losses at the gene ends were 3 bases for V and 4 bases for J; bases not matched to a gene: 6. The CDR3 length is 16 residues. The germline gives CDR1 MNHEY, CDR2 SVGAGI. CDR3 sequence: CASSYVAGGAADTQYF. CDR3 DNA: TGTGCCAGCAGTTATGTAGCGGGGGGGGCTGCAGATACGCAGTATTTT.

The J gene is TRBJ1-5, the V gene TRBV6-5, with D perhaps TRBD1 (6 bases). The germline gives CDR1 MNHEY, CDR2 SVGAGI. Trimming took 7 bases from V and 0 from J, leaving 13 bases between them. CDR3 length: 15 residues. In DNA, the CDR3 is TGTGCCAGCACCCCGGGACATTCTAGCAATCAGCCCCAGCATTTT. This gives the protein CASTPGHSSNQPQHF.

The CDR3 spells CASSRQGENEQYF. The CDR3 DNA is TGTGCCAGCAGTCGACAGGGGGAAAACGAGCAGTACTTC. The V and J genes are TRBV6-6 and TRBJ2-7; 9 bases agree with TRBD1. In germline, CDR1 is MNHNY, CDR2 SVGAGI (reference sequence). With 5 bases clipped from V and 5 bases from J, the junction kept 4 bases outside the gene matches. The CDR3 runs 13 residues.

This chain uses TRBV28 with TRBJ2-2; D not certain. V lost 2 bases and J 1 base, leaving 8 bases between the germline ends. This CDR3 has 15 residues. Germline loops: CDR1 MDHEN, CDR2 SYDVKM. CDR3 amino acids: CASSLEAMNTGELFF. Here the CDR3 DNA reads TGTGCCAGCAGTTTAGAGGCTATGAACACCGGGGAGCTGTTTTTT.

CDR3 coding DNA: TGCGCCAGCAGCCAAGTTTATATGGTGGCGGATTATGGCTACACCTTC. Its translation: CASSQVYMVADYGYTF. The chain recombines TRBV4-3 with TRBJ1-2; D not resolved. The CDR3 runs 16 residues. V dropped 1 base and J dropped 5 bases, with 17 bases sitting between them. CDR1 and CDR2 (germline): LGHNA, YSLEER.

The rearrangement joins TRBV19 to TRBJ2-1; possibly TRBD1 for D (7 bases). From germline, CDR1 is LNHDA and CDR2 SQIVND (reference sequence). With 3 bases removed from V and 2 bases from J, the gap between germline ends came to 11 bases. This CDR3 spans 15 amino acids. The CDR3 loop reads CASSMEGAPYNEQFF. The CDR3 DNA reads as TGTGCCAGTAGTATGGAGGGGGCACCCTACAATGAGCAGTTCTTC.

This clone occurred once. The chain recombines TRBV24-1 with TRBJ1-1; TRBD1 matches at 11 bases. Germline V CDR1 and CDR2: KGHDR, SFDVKD. The CDR3 loop spans 14 amino acids. V gave up 7 bases and J gave up 3 bases; unmatched junction bases: 3. The CDR3 DNA sequence: TGTGCCACCAGAGCGGGACAGGGGGACACTGAAGCTTTCTTT. This gives the protein CATRAGQGDTEAFF.

This clone was counted once. The chain carries TRBV2 and TRBJ2-2; 7 bases align to TRBD1. The germline gives CDR1 SNHLY, CDR2 FYNNEI. This CDR3 is 16 amino acids long. With 9 bases clipped from V and 6 bases from J, the junction kept 16 bases outside the gene matches. CDR3 sequence (DNA): TGTGCCAGTTCTCGACAGGGTGGCTTGATCGCCGGGGAGCTGTTTTTT. This gives the protein CASSRQGGLIAGELFF.

CDR3: CASSLGPGLAGANEQFF. CDR3 DNA sequence: TGTGCCAGCAGCTTAGGACCGGGTCTAGCGGGAGCCAATGAGCAGTTCTTC. The chain combines TRBV7-7 with TRBJ2-1; 10 bases are a match to TRBD2. Per germline, CDR1 SSHAT and CDR2 FNYEAQ (reference sequence). The trim removed 1 base at V and 6 bases at J, leaving 9 bases unmatched. The CDR3 runs 17 residues.

The rearrangement links TRBV7-9 to TRBJ1-4, with 7 bases identical to TRBD1. Germline CDR1 and CDR2: SEHNR and FQNEAQ (reference sequence). This CDR3 spans 14 amino acids. V lost 2 bases, J lost 7 bases, and 4 bases stayed unmatched. The chain's CDR3 is CASSLQGVGEKLFF. The CDR3 DNA is TGTGCCAGCAGCTTACAGGGGGTGGGTGAAAAACTGTTTTTT.

The chain links TRBV18 to TRBJ2-3; 8 bases map to TRBD2. The CDR3 extends over 16 amino acids. The J segment lost 3 bases and the V segment lost 2 bases, leaving 7 bases of the junction unmatched. Germline CDR1 reads KGHSH; CDR2 reads LQKENI. CDR3 bases: TGTGCCAGCTCACCATCGCCGACTAGCGTTACAGATACGCAGTATTTT. It yields the protein CASSPSPTSVTDTQYF.

The gene calls are TRBV6-5 and TRBJ1-5; D possibly corresponds to TRBD1 (5 bases). CDR1 MNHEY and CDR2 SVGAGI come from the germline V gene. V was trimmed by 0 bases and J by 4 bases, leaving 10 bases between them. The CDR3 is 15 residues long. CDR3 loop: CASSYSSGRNQPQHF. CDR3 DNA: TGTGCCAGCAGTTACTCATCAGGGCGGAATCAGCCCCAGCATTTT.